Following are 20 T cell receptor beta chains from one sample sequenced in a study of T cell repertoires in cytomegalovirus infection. TCRdb re-analysed the reads in MiXCR, keeping a single row per CDR3 protein. Of a few hundred thousand distinct CDR3 sequences in the sample, approximately 26% were seen once. Sequenced: PBMCs. The receptor source for this set is a human donor in good health (CMV status not recorded). Some clones in this sample may be carry-over from other donors' samples.

This clonotype was counted between two and nine times. The gene calls are TRBV20-1 and TRBJ2-5; D may be TRBD2 (5 bases). V lost 2 bases and J lost 5, with 9 bases in between. This CDR3 region has 12 residues. Germline CDR1 DFQATT, CDR2 SNEGSKA (reference sequence). This chain's CDR3 is CSARSGKETQYF. Here the CDR3 DNA reads TGCAGTGCTAGATCGGGGAAGGAGACCCAGTACTTC.

The rearrangement links TRBV28 to TRBJ2-1, with TRBD2 as a possible D gene (5 bases). The CDR3 spans 14 residues. Germline values: CDR1 MDHEN, CDR2 SYDVKM. V was cut by 3 bases and J by 1 base, with 7 bases left in between. The CDR3 DNA follows: TGTGCCAGCAGTTTGCGGGCATCCTACAATGAGCAGTTCTTC. Translation gives CASSLRASYNEQFF. The variable domain in full, with the rest retrieved from reference TRBV28 and TRBJ2-1, is DVKVTQSSRYLVKRTGEKVFLECVQDMDHENMFWYRQDPGLGLRLIYFSYDVKMKEKGDIPEGYSVSREKKERFSLILESASTNQTSMYLCASSLRASYNEQFFGPGTRLTVL.

Concerning this clonotype itself: A much larger clonotype is one base distant, so this may be a read error. CDR3 sequence: CVSSLDLAATQYF. CDR3 DNA sequence: TGTGTCAGCAGCTTAGACTTGGCTGCAACGCAGTATTTT. This chain connects TRBV7-2 to TRBJ2-3; the D is unclear. Germline CDR1 is SGHTA and CDR2 is FQGNSA. The CDR3 loop spans 13 amino acids.

In its sample, this clonotype was seen a few times. V and J are TRBV6-1 and TRBJ2-7, with TRBD2 matching over 12 bases. The junction had 1 base not matched to a gene; V was cut back by 5 bases and J by 5 bases. In germline, CDR1 is MNHNS, CDR2 SASEGT. The CDR3 is made up of 13 amino acids. In nucleotides, the CDR3 is TGTGCCAGCAGTCGACTAGCGGGAGACGAGCAGTACGTC. This encodes CASSRLAGDEQYV.

This clonotype has more than one count but fewer than ten. The V and J genes are TRBV5-1 and TRBJ1-4, with 9 bases identical to TRBD1. J gave up 7 bases and V 4 bases, and 5 bases lay outside the gene matches. The CDR3 contains 14 residues. CDR1 is SGHRS, CDR2 YFSETQ, per germline. This chain's CDR3 is CASSLTGGSEKLFF. Written as DNA, the CDR3 is TGCGCCAGCAGCCTGACAGGGGGTAGTGAAAAACTGTTTTTT.

The chain is built from TRBV20-1 and TRBJ2-3; 7 bases map to TRBD2. There are 15 residues in the CDR3. Trimming cost V 5 bases and J 4 bases; bases outside gene matches: 12. CDR1 is DFQATT, CDR2 SNEGSKA, per germline (reference sequence). CDR3 loop: CSAGGGPNNPDTQYF. CDR3 sequence (DNA): TGCAGTGCTGGGGGAGGGCCCAATAATCCAGATACGCAGTATTTT.

Only a few counts were recorded for this clonotype. The rearrangement links TRBV4-3 to TRBJ1-2; no reliable D call. The CDR3 length is 15 residues. The germline CDR1 and CDR2 sequences are LGHNA and YSLEER. V shed 0 bases and J shed 1 base, with 9 bases lying between them. CDR3 nucleotide sequence: TGCGCCAGCAGCCAAGAAGGTAGCAGTAACTATGGCTACACCTTC. This sequence encodes CASSQEGSSNYGYTF.

This clonotype came up once. V and J are TRBV7-3 and TRBJ2-7; no reliable D call. The CDR3 length is 13 residues. V was pared by 5 bases and J by 2 bases, with 10 bases between. Per germline, CDR1 SGHTA and CDR2 FQGTGA. CDR3 sequence (DNA): TGTGCCAGCAGCCCCCACGGTGCCTACGAGCAGTACTTC. It is translated as CASSPHGAYEQYF. Supplemented by reference TRBV7-3 and TRBJ2-7, the full variable domain reads GAGVSQTPSNKVTEKGKYVELRCDPISGHTALYWYRQSLGQGPEFLIYFQGTGAADDSGLPNDRFFAVRPEGSVSTLKIQRTERGDSAVYLCASSPHGAYEQYFGPGTRLTVT.

This clonotype was detected a few times. The V gene is TRBV11-2, the J gene TRBJ1-1, with 7 positions matching TRBD1. CDR1 is SGHAT and CDR2 is FQNNGV in the germline V gene. Germline trimming cut 1 base from V and 5 bases from J; bases unmatched to any gene: 7. The CDR3 length is 15 residues. The CDR3 nucleotides are TGTGCCAGCAGCTTAGCCCGGGACAGCAGGACTGAAGCTTTCTTT. Translating it yields CASSLARDSRTEAFF.

The CDR3 nucleotides are TGTGCCAGCAGCGTCATGAAGGACACTGAAGCTTTCTTT. It translates to CASSVMKDTEAFF. The chain uses TRBV11-3 and TRBJ1-1; D remains ambiguous. Germline V lookup: CDR1 SGHNT, CDR2 YENEEA. There are 13 residues in the CDR3. V lost 5 bases to trimming and J lost 3 bases, with 10 bases between them.

This clonotype was found a few times. J is TRBJ1-5 and V is TRBV18, with 9 bases aligning to TRBD1. V was pared by 3 bases and J by 7 bases, with 4 bases of the junction left unmatched. Germline CDR1 KGHSH, CDR2 LQKENI. The CDR3 is 14 residues long. The CDR3 reads CASSPGDRDQPQHF. The CDR3 bases are TGTGCCAGCTCACCTGGGGACAGGGACCAGCCCCAGCATTTT.

V is TRBV5-1 and J is TRBJ1-1; D gene unclear. This CDR3 region has 13 residues. CDR1 SGHRS and CDR2 YFSETQ come from the germline V gene. The V end was cut by 7 bases, the J end by 1 base, with 11 bases between. The CDR3 bases are TGCGCCAGCCGGTACCGGGAGAACACTGAAGCTTTCTTT. Its translation is CASRYRENTEAFF.

This clonotype was seen at least ten times. The J gene is TRBJ2-1, the V gene TRBV6-2 or TRBV6-3; 7 nucleotides match TRBD1. The CDR3 length is 14 residues. The V gene end was trimmed by 6 bases and the J gene end by 7 bases; junction bases not matched to a gene: 9. CDR1 MNHEY and CDR2 SVGEGT come from the germline V gene. The DNA for the CDR3 is TGTGCCAGCAGCGTGCGACTCAGGGGGAATGAGCAGTTCTTC. Its translation is CASSVRLRGNEQFF.

A few counts support this clonotype. The chain links TRBV19 to TRBJ2-5, with a tentative D call TRBD2 (6 bases). Trimming stripped 0 bases from V and 5 bases from J, with 10 bases between. The CDR3 contains 14 residues. Germline CDR1 and CDR2: LNHDA and SQIVND (reference sequence). The CDR3 nucleotides are TGTGCCAGTAGTATAGAAGGCGGGGTCGAGACCCAGTACTTC. This translates into CASSIEGGVETQYF.

This clonotype has more than one count but fewer than ten. The gene calls are TRBV6-5 and TRBJ2-5; no clear D. This CDR3 comprises 11 residues. Germline values: CDR1 MNHEY, CDR2 SVGAGI. The V gene lost 6 bases and the J gene lost 0 bases, with 2 bases spanning the gap. The CDR3 DNA sequence: TGTGCCAGCAGGAACCAAGAGACCCAGTACTTC. This gives the protein CASRNQETQYF.

The CDR3 DNA follows: TGCGCCAGCAGCCGAGCCCCGGGAGCGGGGGACTACGAGCAGTACTTC. Its translation: CASSRAPGAGDYEQYF. The chain has TRBV4-1 and TRBJ2-7, with 8 bases matching TRBD2. This CDR3 comprises 16 residues. Germline CDR1 reads MGHRA; CDR2 reads YSYEKL. V was pared by 4 bases and J by 3 bases, with 11 bases of the junction left unmatched.

This rearrangement joins TRBV6-2 or TRBV6-3 to TRBJ2-2, with D possibly matching TRBD1 (5 bases). The CDR3 contains 16 residues. Germline CDR1 and CDR2: MNHEY and SVGEGT. V shed 4 bases and J shed 3 bases, with 15 bases lying between them. CDR3: CASSFDSRQDTGELFF. In DNA form, the CDR3 reads TGTGCCAGCAGTTTCGACAGTCGTCAGGACACCGGGGAGCTGTTTTTT.

This clonotype was seen a handful of times. The rearrangement uses TRBV7-9 and TRBJ1-2, with D perhaps TRBD1 (6 bases). This CDR3 contains 15 residues. The germline V gene encodes CDR1 SEHNR and CDR2 FQNEAQ (reference sequence). V shed 1 base and J shed 1 base, with 10 bases lying between them. CDR3 nucleotide sequence: TGTGCCAGCAGCTTAGTCGGGGGCAATAACTATGGCTACACCTTC. Translating it yields CASSLVGGNNYGYTF.

This clonotype was observed at least ten times. The gene calls are TRBV7-9 and TRBJ1-1; TRBD1 aligns across 8 bases. The germline V gene has CDR1 SEHNR and CDR2 FQNEAQ (reference sequence). The CDR3 contains 16 residues. V was clipped by 6 bases and J by 1 base; unmatched bases: 10. CDR3 sequence (DNA): TGTGCCAGCAGTGGGGGACCAGGGGGCGGGAACACTGAAGCTTTCTTT. This codes for CASSGGPGGGNTEAFF.

The gene calls are TRBV27 and TRBJ2-3, with D perhaps matching TRBD1 or TRBD2 (5 bases each). The V end was cut by 5 bases, the J end by 4 bases, with 13 bases between. This CDR3 has 14 amino acids. Germline V CDR1 and CDR2: MNHEY, SMNVEV (reference sequence). The CDR3 region is CASSPGRRADTQYF. Here the CDR3 DNA reads TGTGCCAGCAGTCCGGGACGGCGGGCAGATACGCAGTATTTT.